Listed below are T cell receptor beta chains from one sample, sequenced in a study of T cell repertoires in cytomegalovirus infection. MiXCR, run by TCRdb on the reads, gives a single entry per CDR3 protein. The data show about 240,000 distinct CDR3 sequences, more than 9% seen once. The sequenced sample was PBMCs. Receptor source: a human donor in good health (CMV status not recorded). Some clones in this sample may be carry-over from other donors' samples. The CDR3 runs from the conserved cysteine through the conserved F or W. The D gene is left open where the match is weak. Size tells how often a clone was seen (once, few, many) or the class of an expanded clone, and some rows leave it out.

clone_size: many
j_call: TRBJ2-7
d_call: .
v_call: TRBV7-9
cdr3_nt: TGTGCCAGCAGCTTGACGGCCCCCTACGAGCAGTACTTC
cdr3_aa: CASSLTAPYEQYF

clone_size: few
j_call: TRBJ2-1
d_call: .
v_call: TRBV7-3
cdr3_nt: TGTGCCAGCAGCTTAACAAGGGGTAACAATGAGCAGTTCTTC
cdr3_aa: CASSLTRGNNEQFF

clone_size: many
j_call: TRBJ2-4
d_call: .
v_call: TRBV14
cdr3_nt: TGTGCCAGCAGCCAAAACCTCCAGGACATTCAGTACTTC
cdr3_aa: CASSQNLQDIQYF

clone_size: many
j_call: TRBJ1-2
d_call: TRBD1
v_call: TRBV2
cdr3_nt: TGTGCCAGCAGTGCAGGGGGTAACTATGGCTACACCTTC
cdr3_aa: CASSAGGNYGYTF

clone_size: .
j_call: TRBJ2-5
d_call: .
v_call: TRBV29-1
cdr3_nt: TGCACCGTCGGACAAGAGACCCCGTACTTC
cdr3_aa: CTVGQETPYF

clone_size: many
j_call: TRBJ2-3
d_call: .
v_call: TRBV6-5
cdr3_nt: TGTGCCAGCAGTTACCTAACCGCCCCAGATACGCAGTATTTT
cdr3_aa: CASSYLTAPDTQYF

clone_size: .
j_call: TRBJ2-1
d_call: .
v_call: TRBV20-1
cdr3_nt: TGCAGTGCGCGTACAGGGATAGGAAACAATGAGCAGTTCTTC
cdr3_aa: CSARTGIGNNEQFF

clone_size: few
j_call: TRBJ1-5
d_call: .
v_call: TRBV29-1
cdr3_nt: TGCAGCGTTGGCCCCGATAGCAATCAGCCCCAGCATTTT
cdr3_aa: CSVGPDSNQPQHF

clone_size: .
j_call: TRBJ2-5
d_call: .
v_call: TRBV29-1
cdr3_nt: TGCAGCGTTGGGCCGGGTCCGGAGACCCAGTACTTC
cdr3_aa: CSVGPGPETQYF

clone_size: many
j_call: TRBJ1-5
d_call: .
v_call: TRBV23-1
cdr3_nt: TGCGCCAGCAGTCAAACCCCGAGGCAGGTTCCCAATCAGCCCCAGCATTTT
cdr3_aa: CASSQTPRQVPNQPQHF

clone_size: few
j_call: TRBJ1-2
d_call: .
v_call: TRBV29-1
cdr3_nt: TGCAGCGTTGACGGGACGCCTAGACGACCTTCCAACTATGGCTACACCTTC
cdr3_aa: CSVDGTPRRPSNYGYTF

clone_size: many
j_call: TRBJ2-3
d_call: .
v_call: TRBV20-1
cdr3_nt: TGCAGTGCTAGAGTTCCGGGACAAGGGCTAATAGATACGCAGTATTTT
cdr3_aa: CSARVPGQGLIDTQYF

clone_size: few
j_call: TRBJ2-1
d_call: TRBD1
v_call: TRBV20-1
cdr3_nt: TGCAGTGCTACCTATGACAGGGGTCACAATGAGCAGTTCTTC
cdr3_aa: CSATYDRGHNEQFF

clone_size: few
j_call: TRBJ1-5
d_call: .
v_call: TRBV29-1
cdr3_nt: TGCAGCGCTGCCCTTAGCAATCAGCCCCAGCATTTT
cdr3_aa: CSAALSNQPQHF

clone_size: .
j_call: TRBJ1-5
d_call: .
v_call: TRBV18
cdr3_nt: TGTGCCAGCTCACCACGTCCCCTAGGACAGCCCCAGCATTTT
cdr3_aa: CASSPRPLGQPQHF

clone_size: .
j_call: TRBJ1-2
d_call: .
v_call: TRBV19
cdr3_nt: TGTGCCAGTAGTATAAGTGGGGGCTCGAGCGGCTACACCTTC
cdr3_aa: CASSISGGSSGYTF

clone_size: many
j_call: TRBJ2-7
d_call: TRBD2
v_call: TRBV7-2
cdr3_nt: TGTGCCAGCAGCTTAGAGTCGGGAGGGGAAAGCTCCTACGAGCAGTACTTC
cdr3_aa: CASSLESGGESSYEQYF

clone_size: many
j_call: TRBJ2-5
d_call: TRBD1
v_call: TRBV7-2
cdr3_nt: TGTGCCAGCAGCTCGACAGGGAACCAAGAGACCCAGTACTTC
cdr3_aa: CASSSTGNQETQYF

clone_size: few
j_call: TRBJ1-1
d_call: TRBD1
v_call: TRBV3-1
cdr3_nt: TGTGCCAGCAGCCAAGATGGGACAGGGTTTCACACTGAAGCTTTCTTT
cdr3_aa: CASSQDGTGFHTEAFF

clone_size: few
j_call: TRBJ1-1
d_call: TRBD1
v_call: TRBV5-1
cdr3_nt: TGCGCCAGCAGCCGTGAACAGGGGGCTGAAGCTTTCTTT
cdr3_aa: CASSREQGAEAFF

clone_size: many
j_call: TRBJ2-7
d_call: TRBD2
v_call: TRBV7-2
cdr3_nt: TGTGCCAGCAGCTTAGAGGGACTACAATACGAGCAGTACTTC
cdr3_aa: CASSLEGLQYEQYF

clone_size: many
j_call: TRBJ2-5
d_call: .
v_call: TRBV7-2
cdr3_nt: TGTGCCAGCAGCTTAGGGGACCAAGAGACCCAGTACTTC
cdr3_aa: CASSLGDQETQYF

clone_size: many
j_call: TRBJ1-3
d_call: .
v_call: TRBV7-2
cdr3_nt: TGTGCCAGCAGCCCTTTCGGGTGGGCCATATATTTT
cdr3_aa: CASSPFGWAIYF

clone_size: many
j_call: TRBJ2-2
d_call: .
v_call: TRBV7-2
cdr3_nt: TGTGCCAGCAGTCGATCGGGACAAGACACCGGGGAGCTGTTTTTT
cdr3_aa: CASSRSGQDTGELFF

clone_size: many
j_call: TRBJ1-1
d_call: .
v_call: TRBV7-3
cdr3_nt: TGTGCCAGCAGCGCAAGGGGCCAGGGTACTGAAGCTTTCTTT
cdr3_aa: CASSARGQGTEAFF

clone_size: few
j_call: TRBJ2-1
d_call: .
v_call: TRBV5-1
cdr3_nt: TGCGCCAGCAGCTTAGACTCCACCGGGGATGAGCAGTTCTTC
cdr3_aa: CASSLDSTGDEQFF

clone_size: many
j_call: TRBJ2-1
d_call: TRBD1
v_call: TRBV6-1
cdr3_nt: TGTGCCAGCAGGACAGGGGGCTATGAGCAGTTCTTC
cdr3_aa: CASRTGGYEQFF

clone_size: many
j_call: TRBJ1-1
d_call: .
v_call: TRBV6-2/TRBV6-3
cdr3_nt: TGTGCCAGCAGTTACGCCCCTGGAGACCTCAGCCCACTGAACACTGAAGCTTTCTTT
cdr3_aa: CASSYAPGDLSPLNTEAFF

clone_size: once
j_call: TRBJ1-1
d_call: TRBD1
v_call: TRBV14
cdr3_nt: TGTGCCAGCAGCCAAGATATCGGCCGGAATGTTAAGACAGGGTCCGATGAAGCTTTCTTT
cdr3_aa: CASSQDIGRNVKTGSDEAFF

clone_size: many
j_call: TRBJ1-1
d_call: .
v_call: TRBV7-2
cdr3_nt: TGTGCCAGCAGCGAAAACACTGAAGCTTTCTTT
cdr3_aa: CASSENTEAFF

clone_size: .
j_call: TRBJ2-1
d_call: .
v_call: TRBV6-2/TRBV6-3
cdr3_nt: TGTGCCAGCAGTGGGGTAGGGGGGGTCAATGAGCAGTTCTTC
cdr3_aa: CASSGVGGVNEQFF

clone_size: many
j_call: TRBJ1-1
d_call: .
v_call: TRBV7-2
cdr3_nt: TGTGCCAGCAGCCGCACAGGTATTGGGAACACTGAAGCTTTCTTT
cdr3_aa: CASSRTGIGNTEAFF

clone_size: .
j_call: TRBJ1-1
d_call: TRBD1
v_call: TRBV5-1
cdr3_nt: TGCGCCAGCAGCTATTCAGGGGGCTCGGACACTGAAGCTTTCTTT
cdr3_aa: CASSYSGGSDTEAFF

clone_size: many
j_call: TRBJ2-3
d_call: .
v_call: TRBV6-2/TRBV6-3
cdr3_nt: TGTGCCAGCACCCAAGAGGACACAGATACGCAGTATTTT
cdr3_aa: CASTQEDTDTQYF

clone_size: many
j_call: TRBJ2-5
d_call: .
v_call: TRBV7-7
cdr3_nt: TGTGCCAGCAGCTCCGACGGTCGTGAGACCCAGTACTTC
cdr3_aa: CASSSDGRETQYF

clone_size: few
j_call: TRBJ2-1
d_call: .
v_call: TRBV6-5
cdr3_nt: TGTGCCAGCAGCCCCCCGGGACGCCAGGTCAGTGAGCAGTTCTTC
cdr3_aa: CASSPPGRQVSEQFF

clone_size: many
j_call: TRBJ1-1
d_call: TRBD1
v_call: TRBV11-1
cdr3_nt: TGTGCCAGCAGCACACAGGGGGATGTTCACATGAACACTGAAGCTTTCTTT
cdr3_aa: CASSTQGDVHMNTEAFF